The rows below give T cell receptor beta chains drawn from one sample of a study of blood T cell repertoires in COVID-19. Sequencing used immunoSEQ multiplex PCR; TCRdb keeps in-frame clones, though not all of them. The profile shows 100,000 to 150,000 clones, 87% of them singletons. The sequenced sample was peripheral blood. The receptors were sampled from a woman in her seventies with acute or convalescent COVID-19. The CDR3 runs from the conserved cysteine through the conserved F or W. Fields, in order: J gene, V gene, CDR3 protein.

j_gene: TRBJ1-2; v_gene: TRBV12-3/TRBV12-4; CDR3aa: CASSWTGSHGYTF
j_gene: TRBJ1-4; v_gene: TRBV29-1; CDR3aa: CSVVTGQGNEKLFF
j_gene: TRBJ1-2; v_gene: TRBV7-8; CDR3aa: CASSLYRGQDGYTF
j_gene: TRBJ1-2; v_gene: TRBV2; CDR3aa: CASTRDSSLGYTF
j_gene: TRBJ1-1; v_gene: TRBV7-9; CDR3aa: CASSRARTEAFF
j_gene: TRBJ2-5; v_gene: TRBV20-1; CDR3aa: CSAGDRGRETQYF
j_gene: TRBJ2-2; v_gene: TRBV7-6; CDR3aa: CATGGTNTGELFF
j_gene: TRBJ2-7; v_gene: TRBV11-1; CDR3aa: CASSGGLAGDHYEQYF
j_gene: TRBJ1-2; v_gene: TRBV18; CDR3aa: CASSPGAGGRNTF
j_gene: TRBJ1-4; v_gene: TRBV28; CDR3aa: CASRLDRAKAKLFF
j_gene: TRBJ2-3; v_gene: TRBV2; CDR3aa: CASTRGNTDTQYF
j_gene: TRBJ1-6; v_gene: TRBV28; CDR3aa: CASSTPRDTYSPLHF
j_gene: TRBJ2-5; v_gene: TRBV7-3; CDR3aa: CASSLTGTSMGTPQETQYF
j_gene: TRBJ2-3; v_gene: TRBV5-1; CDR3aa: CASTSGGANTDTQYF
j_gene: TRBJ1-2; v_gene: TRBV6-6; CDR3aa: CASSYSGTGYSHGYTF
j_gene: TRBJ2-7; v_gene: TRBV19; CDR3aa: CASSKGLAGHTAYEQYF
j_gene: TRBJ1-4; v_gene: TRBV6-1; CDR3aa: CASSESATNEKLFF